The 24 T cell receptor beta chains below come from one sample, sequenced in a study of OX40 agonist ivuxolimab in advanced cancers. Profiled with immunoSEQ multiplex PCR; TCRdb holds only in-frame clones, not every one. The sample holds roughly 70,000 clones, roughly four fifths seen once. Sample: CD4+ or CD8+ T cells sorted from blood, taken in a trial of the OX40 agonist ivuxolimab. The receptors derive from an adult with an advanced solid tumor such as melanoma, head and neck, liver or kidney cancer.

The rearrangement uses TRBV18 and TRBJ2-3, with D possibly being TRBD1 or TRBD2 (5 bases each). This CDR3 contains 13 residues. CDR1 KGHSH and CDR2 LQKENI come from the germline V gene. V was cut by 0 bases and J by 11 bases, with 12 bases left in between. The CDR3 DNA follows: TGTGCCAGCTCACCACCAACTGGGGGTGGGCAGTATTTT. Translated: CASSPPTGGGQYF.

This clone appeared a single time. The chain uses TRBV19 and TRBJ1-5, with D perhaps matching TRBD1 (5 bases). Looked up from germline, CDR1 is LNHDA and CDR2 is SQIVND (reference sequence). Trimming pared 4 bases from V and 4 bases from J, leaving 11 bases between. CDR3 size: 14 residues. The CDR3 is CASSTGTANQPQHF. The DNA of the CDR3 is TGTGCCAGTAGTACCGGGACGGCTAATCAGCCCCAGCATTTT.

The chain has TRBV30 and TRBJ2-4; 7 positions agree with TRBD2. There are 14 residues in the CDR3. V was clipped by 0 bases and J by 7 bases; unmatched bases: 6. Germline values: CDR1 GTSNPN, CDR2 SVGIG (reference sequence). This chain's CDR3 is CAWSVLRENNIQYF. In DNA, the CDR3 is TGTGCCTGGAGTGTTTTGCGGGAGAACAACATTCAGTACTTC.

CDR3 in amino acids: CASSDSGRGGSYNEQFF. CDR3 bases: TGTGCCAGCAGTGACTCAGGCAGGGGGGGTTCCTACAATGAGCAGTTCTTC. The chain carries TRBV6-4 and TRBJ2-1; tentatively, D is TRBD1 or TRBD2 (7 bases each). The CDR3 covers 17 residues. Between the trimmed V and J ends, which lost 0 bases and 1 base, there was a span of 13 bases. The germline gives CDR1 MRHNA, CDR2 SNTAGT.

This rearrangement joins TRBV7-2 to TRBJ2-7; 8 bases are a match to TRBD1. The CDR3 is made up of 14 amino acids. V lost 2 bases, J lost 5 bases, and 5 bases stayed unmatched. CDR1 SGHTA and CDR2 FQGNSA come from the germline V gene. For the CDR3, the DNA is TGTGCCAGCAGCTTACAGGGGGCTGGAAACGAGCAGTACTTC. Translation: CASSLQGAGNEQYF.

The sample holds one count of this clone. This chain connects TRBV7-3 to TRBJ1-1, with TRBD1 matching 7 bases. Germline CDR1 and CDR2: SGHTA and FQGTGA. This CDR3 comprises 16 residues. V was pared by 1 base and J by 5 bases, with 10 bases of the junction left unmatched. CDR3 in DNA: TGTGCCAGCAGCTTAAGGGCCAGGGGGGCCGAAACTGAAGCTTTCTTT. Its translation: CASSLRARGAETEAFF.

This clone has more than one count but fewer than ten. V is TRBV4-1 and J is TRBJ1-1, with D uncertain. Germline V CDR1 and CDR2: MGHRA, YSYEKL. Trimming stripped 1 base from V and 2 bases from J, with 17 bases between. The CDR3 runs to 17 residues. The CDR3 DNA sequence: TGCGCCAGCAGCCAAGTCCCGGGAGCAGCCAAAAACACTGAAGCTTTCTTT. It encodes CASSQVPGAAKNTEAFF.

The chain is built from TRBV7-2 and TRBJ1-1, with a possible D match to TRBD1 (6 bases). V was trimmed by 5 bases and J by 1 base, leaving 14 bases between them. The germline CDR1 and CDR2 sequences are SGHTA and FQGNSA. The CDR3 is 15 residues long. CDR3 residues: CASSTRGSPNTEAFF. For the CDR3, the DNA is TGTGCCAGCAGCACCAGGGGCAGCCCGAACACTGAAGCTTTCTTT.

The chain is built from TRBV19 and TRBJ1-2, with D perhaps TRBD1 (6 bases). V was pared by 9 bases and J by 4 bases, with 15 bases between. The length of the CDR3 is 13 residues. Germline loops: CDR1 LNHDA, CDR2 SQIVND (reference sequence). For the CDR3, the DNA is TGTGCCAGCAACACAGGGTCAGGCTATGGCTACACCTTC. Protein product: CASNTGSGYGYTF.

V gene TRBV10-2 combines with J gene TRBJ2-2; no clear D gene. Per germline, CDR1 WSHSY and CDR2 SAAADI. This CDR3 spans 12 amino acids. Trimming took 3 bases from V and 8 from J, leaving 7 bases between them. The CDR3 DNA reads TGCGCCAGCAGTGACCCCCAGGGGGAGCTGTTTTTT. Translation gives CASSDPQGELFF.

CDR3 in DNA: TGTGCCAGCAGAGAGGGGCAGACCCAGTACTTC. Its translation: CASREGQTQYF. V is TRBV7-9 and J is TRBJ2-5, with D perhaps matching TRBD1 or TRBD2 (5 bases each). The CDR3 contains 11 residues. Trimming took off 6 bases at V and 6 bases at J, with 8 bases between the two ends. Germline CDR1 reads SEHNR; CDR2 reads FQNEAQ (reference sequence).

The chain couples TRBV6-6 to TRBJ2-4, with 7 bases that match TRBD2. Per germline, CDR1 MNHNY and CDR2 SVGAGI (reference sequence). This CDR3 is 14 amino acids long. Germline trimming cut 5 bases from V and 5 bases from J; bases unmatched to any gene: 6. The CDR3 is CASSTGGGENIQYF. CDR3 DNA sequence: TGTGCCAGCAGTACGGGGGGAGGGGAAAACATTCAGTACTTC.

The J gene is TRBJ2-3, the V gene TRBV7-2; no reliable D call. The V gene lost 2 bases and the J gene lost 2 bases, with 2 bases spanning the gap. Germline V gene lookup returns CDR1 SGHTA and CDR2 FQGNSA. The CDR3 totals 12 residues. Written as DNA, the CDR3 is TGTGCCAGCAGCTTACTCACAGATACGCAGTATTTT. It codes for CASSLLTDTQYF.

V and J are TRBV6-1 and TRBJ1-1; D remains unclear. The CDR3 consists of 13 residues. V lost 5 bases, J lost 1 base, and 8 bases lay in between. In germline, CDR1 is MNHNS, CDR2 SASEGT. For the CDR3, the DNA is TGTGCCAGCAGTAAAACACGGAACACTGAAGCTTTCTTT. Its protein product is CASSKTRNTEAFF.

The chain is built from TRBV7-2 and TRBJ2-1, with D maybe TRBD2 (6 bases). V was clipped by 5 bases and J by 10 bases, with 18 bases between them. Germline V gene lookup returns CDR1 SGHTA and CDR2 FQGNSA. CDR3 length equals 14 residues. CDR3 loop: CASSPRKTRWEQFF. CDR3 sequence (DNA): TGTGCCAGCAGCCCTAGAAAGACTAGATGGGAGCAGTTCTTC.

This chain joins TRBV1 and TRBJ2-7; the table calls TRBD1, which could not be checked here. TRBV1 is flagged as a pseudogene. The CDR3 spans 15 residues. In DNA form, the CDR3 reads TGCACCAGCAGCCATACGGGACAGAGCTCCTACGAGCAGTACTTC. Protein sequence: CTSSHTGQSSYEQYF.

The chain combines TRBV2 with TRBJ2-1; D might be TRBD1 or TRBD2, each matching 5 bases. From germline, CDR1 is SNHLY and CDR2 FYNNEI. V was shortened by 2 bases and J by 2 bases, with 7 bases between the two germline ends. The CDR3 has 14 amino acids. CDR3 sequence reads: CASSEWGPYNEQFF. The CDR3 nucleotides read TGTGCCAGCAGTGAATGGGGACCCTACAATGAGCAGTTCTTC.

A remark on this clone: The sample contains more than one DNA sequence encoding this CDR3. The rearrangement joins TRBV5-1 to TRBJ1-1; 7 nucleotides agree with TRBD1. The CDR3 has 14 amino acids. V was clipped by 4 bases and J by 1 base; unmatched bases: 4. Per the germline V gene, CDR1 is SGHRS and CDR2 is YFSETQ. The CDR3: CASSPTGENTEAFF. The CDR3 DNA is TGCGCCAGCAGCCCTACAGGGGAGAACACTGAAGCTTTCTTT.

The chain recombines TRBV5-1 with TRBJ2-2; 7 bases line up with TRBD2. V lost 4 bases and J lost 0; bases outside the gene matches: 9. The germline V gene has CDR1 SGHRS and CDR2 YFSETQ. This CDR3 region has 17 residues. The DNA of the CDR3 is TGCGCCAGCAGCCCCATCCCCGGGACTACGAACACCGGGGAGCTGTTTTTT. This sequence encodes CASSPIPGTTNTGELFF. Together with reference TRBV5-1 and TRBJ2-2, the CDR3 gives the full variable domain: KAGVTQTPRYLIKTRGQQVTLSCSPISGHRSVSWYQQTPGQGLQFLFEYFSETQRNKGNFPGRFSGRQFSNSRSEMNVSTLELGDSALYLCASSPIPGTTNTGELFFGEGSRLTVL.

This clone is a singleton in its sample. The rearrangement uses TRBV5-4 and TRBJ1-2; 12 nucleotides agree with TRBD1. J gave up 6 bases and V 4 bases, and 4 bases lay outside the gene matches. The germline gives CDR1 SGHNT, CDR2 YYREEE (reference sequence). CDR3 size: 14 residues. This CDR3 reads CASSRDRGPDGYTF. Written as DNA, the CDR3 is TGTGCCAGCAGCCGGGACAGGGGGCCAGATGGCTACACCTTC.

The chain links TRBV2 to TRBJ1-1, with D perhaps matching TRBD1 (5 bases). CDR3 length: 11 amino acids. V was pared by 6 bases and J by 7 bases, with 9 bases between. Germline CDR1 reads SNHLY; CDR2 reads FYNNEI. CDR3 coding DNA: TGTGCCAGCAGAAGGGACCTTGAAGCTTTCTTT. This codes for CASRRDLEAFF.

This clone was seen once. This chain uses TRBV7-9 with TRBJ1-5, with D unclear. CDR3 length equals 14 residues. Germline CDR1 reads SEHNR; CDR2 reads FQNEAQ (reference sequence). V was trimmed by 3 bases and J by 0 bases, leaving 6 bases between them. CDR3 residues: CASSFQNSNQPQHF. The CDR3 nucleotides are TGTGCCAGCAGCTTCCAGAATAGCAATCAGCCCCAGCATTTT.

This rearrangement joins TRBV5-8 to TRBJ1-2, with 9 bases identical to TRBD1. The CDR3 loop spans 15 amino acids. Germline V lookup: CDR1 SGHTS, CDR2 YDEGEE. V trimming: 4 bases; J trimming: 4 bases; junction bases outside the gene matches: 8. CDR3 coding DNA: TGTGCCAGCAGCCTCAGACAGGGGGATAGCTATGGCTACACCTTC. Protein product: CASSLRQGDSYGYTF.

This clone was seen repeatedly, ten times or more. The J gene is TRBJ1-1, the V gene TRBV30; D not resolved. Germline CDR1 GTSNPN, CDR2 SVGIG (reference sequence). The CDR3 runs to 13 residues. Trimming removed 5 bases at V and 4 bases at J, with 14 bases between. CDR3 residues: CAWLGRESTEAFF. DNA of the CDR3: TGTGCCTGGCTTGGGAGGGAGTCCACTGAAGCTTTCTTT. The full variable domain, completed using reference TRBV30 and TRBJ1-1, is SQTIHQWPATLVQPVGSPLSLECTVEGTSNPNLYWYRQAAGRGLQLLFYSVGIGQISSEVPQNLSASRPQDRQFILSSKKLLLSDSGFYLCAWLGRESTEAFFGQGTRLTVV.